The entry below describes one TCR beta chain. After isolation, RNA underwent reverse transcription to generate cDNA as the sequencing template. The method was immunoSEQ multiplex PCR; TCRdb's version includes in-frame clones alone and lacks a portion of them. The profile covers 140,000 or so clones, with less than 65% appearing a single time and 36% taken by the ten largest. This CDR3 region has 15 residues. Germline trimming cut 3 bases from V and 3 bases from J; bases unmatched to any gene: 8. From germline, CDR1 is SGHDT and CDR2 YYEEEE. The data stem from a study of CD8+ T cells in alopecia areata.

The chain has TRBV5-6 and TRBJ2-7, with 8 bases aligning to TRBD1. The TCR comes from a human donor in good health. Sequenced: CD8+ T cells sorted from blood. The CDR3: CASSWGQEGIYEQYF. The CDR3 region has the DNA TGTGCCAGCAGCTGGGGACAGGAGGGGATCTACGAGCAGTACTTC.